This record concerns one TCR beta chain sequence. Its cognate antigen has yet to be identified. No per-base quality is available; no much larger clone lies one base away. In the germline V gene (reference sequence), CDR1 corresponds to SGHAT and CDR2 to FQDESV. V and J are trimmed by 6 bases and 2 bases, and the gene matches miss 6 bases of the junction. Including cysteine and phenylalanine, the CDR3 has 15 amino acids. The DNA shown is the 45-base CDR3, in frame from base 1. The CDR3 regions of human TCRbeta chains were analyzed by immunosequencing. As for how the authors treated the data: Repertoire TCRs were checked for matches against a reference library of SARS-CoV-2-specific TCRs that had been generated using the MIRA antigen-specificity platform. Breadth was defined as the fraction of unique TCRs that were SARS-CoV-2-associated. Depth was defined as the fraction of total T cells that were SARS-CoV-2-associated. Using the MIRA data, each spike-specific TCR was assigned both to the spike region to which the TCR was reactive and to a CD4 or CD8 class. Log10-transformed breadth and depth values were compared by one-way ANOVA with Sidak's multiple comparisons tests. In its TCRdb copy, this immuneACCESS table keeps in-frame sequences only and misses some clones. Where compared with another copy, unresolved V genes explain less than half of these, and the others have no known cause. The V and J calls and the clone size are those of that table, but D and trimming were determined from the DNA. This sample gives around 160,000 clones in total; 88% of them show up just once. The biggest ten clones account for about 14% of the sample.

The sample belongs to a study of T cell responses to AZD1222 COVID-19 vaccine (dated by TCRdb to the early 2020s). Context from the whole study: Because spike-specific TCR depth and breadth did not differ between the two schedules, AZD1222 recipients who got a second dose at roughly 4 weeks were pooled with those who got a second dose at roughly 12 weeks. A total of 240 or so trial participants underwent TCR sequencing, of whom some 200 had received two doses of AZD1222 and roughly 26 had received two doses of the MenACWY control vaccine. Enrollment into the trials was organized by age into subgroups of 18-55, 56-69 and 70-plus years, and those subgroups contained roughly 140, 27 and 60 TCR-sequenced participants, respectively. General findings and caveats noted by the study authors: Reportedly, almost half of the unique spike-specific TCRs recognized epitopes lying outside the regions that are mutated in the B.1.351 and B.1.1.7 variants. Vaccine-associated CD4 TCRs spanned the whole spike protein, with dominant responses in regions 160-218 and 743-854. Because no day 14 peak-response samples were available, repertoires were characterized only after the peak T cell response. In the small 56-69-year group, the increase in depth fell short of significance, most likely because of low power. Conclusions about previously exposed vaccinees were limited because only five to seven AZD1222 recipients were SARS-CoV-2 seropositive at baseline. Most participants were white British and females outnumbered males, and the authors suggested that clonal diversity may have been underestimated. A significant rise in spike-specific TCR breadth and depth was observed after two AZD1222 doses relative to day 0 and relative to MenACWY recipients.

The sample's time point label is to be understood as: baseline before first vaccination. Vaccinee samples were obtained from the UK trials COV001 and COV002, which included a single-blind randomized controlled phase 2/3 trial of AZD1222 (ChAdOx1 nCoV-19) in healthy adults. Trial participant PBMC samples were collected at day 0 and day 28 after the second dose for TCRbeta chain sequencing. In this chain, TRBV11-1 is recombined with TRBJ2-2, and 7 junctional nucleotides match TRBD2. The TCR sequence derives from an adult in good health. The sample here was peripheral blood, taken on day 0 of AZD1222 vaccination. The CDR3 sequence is CASRRGGRNTGELFF. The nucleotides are TGTGCCAGCAGGAGGGGCGGGAGAAACACCGGGGAGCTGTTTTTT.